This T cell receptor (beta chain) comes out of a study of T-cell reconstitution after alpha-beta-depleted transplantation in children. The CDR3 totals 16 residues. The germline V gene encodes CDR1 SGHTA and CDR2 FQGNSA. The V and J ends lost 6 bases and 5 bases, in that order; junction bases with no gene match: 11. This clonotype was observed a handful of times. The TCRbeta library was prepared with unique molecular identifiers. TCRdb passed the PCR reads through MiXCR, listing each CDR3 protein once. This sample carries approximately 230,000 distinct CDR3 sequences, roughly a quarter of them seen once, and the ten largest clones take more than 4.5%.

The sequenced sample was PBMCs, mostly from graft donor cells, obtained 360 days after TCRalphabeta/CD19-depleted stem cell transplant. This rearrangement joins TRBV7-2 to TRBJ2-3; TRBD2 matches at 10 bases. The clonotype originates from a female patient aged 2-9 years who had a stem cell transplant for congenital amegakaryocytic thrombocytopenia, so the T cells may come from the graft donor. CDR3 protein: CASRATSGKNGDTQYF. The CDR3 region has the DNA TGTGCCAGCAGGGCCACTAGCGGGAAGAACGGAGATACGCAGTATTTT.